What follows describes a single T cell receptor (beta chain). Its antigen is currently unknown. Sequencing was performed with immunoSEQ multiplex PCR; in TCRdb, only in-frame clones are kept and a portion is missing. Counted here are 10,000 to 15,000 clones, approximately 79% occurring once; the ten biggest clones make up less than 25%. All the patients suffered relapse after autologous stem cell transplantation, and brentuximab vedotin exposure differed. After PBMCs were thawed, their CD8+ T cells were isolated by magnetic negative selection. This entry is derived from a study of PD-1 blockade in classical Hodgkin lymphoma. Study details: Nivolumab was administered to patients intravenously at 3 mg/kg every 2 weeks. Study-wide results and limits: Patients who responded completely had about the same baseline diversity as newly diagnosed patients. Exclusion applied to patients who initiated nivolumab less than 1 year following ASCT.

In germline, CDR1 is SEHNR, CDR2 FQNEAQ (reference sequence). CDR3 length: 14 amino acids. This receptor was identified in a human donor with classical Hodgkin lymphoma. The specimen comprised CD8+ T cells from blood, sampled at baseline. This chain uses TRBV7-9 with TRBJ2-5; D might be TRBD1 (5 bases). The last part of the DNA fits TRBJ2-7 better; the J call may be wrong. The CDR3 DNA reads as TGTGCCAGCAGCTTAGCGACAGATCCCCACGAGCAGTACTTC. Translating it yields CASSLATDPHEQYF.